A single sample gave rise to the 18 T cell receptor beta chains below, sequenced in a study of glioma-infiltrating T cells after dendritic cell vaccination. Method: immunoSEQ multiplex PCR; TCRdb's copy keeps in-frame clones and lacks some. The sample holds approximately 62,000 clones, about 89% seen once. Time point in this sample: after dendritic cell vaccination, including at tumor progression/relapse. This sample comprised blood, obtained after dendritic cell vaccination. These receptor sequences come from a human donor with glioblastoma.

This chain joins TRBV5-1 and TRBJ2-1; 7 bases align to TRBD1. J was trimmed by 15 bases and V by 4 bases; bases with no gene match: 22. This CDR3 is built from 16 residues. Germline-derived CDR1 and CDR2 are SGHRS and YFSETQ. The CDR3 nucleotides read TGCGCCAGCAGCCCCTGGAGACGACCCTCGGACAGGTTGTCGTTCTTC. This codes for CASSPWRRPSDRLSFF.

A note on this clone: The junction differs from germline at one of its ends, possibly a read error. The chain combines TRBV27 with TRBJ1-1, with D maybe TRBD1 (5 bases). The CDR3 has 13 amino acids. The germline gives CDR1 MNHEY, CDR2 SMNVEV (reference sequence). CDR3 bases: TGTGCCACTTCAGACAGAATGAACGCTGAAGCTTTCTTT. Translating it yields CATSDRMNAEAFF.

The chain couples TRBV5-6 to TRBJ2-3; 11 nucleotides align to TRBD2. Unmatched junction bases numbered 13, after V lost 6 bases and J lost 7 bases. The germline CDR1 and CDR2 sequences are SGHDT and YYEEEE. The CDR3 extends over 16 amino acids. The CDR3, as DNA: TGTGCCAGCACCCCCTCTACTAGCGGGAGTTTAAATACGCAGTATTTT. Protein: CASTPSTSGSLNTQYF.

This clone was detected once. The gene calls are TRBV13 and TRBJ1-1; D uncertain. Germline CDR1 reads PRHDT; CDR2 reads FYEKMQ (reference sequence). Trimming took 4 bases from V and 5 from J, leaving 11 bases between them. This CDR3 contains 13 residues. The CDR3 region is CASSSSRWTEAFF. The CDR3 coding sequence is TGTGCCAGCAGCTCTTCCCGGTGGACTGAAGCTTTCTTT.

The rearrangement uses TRBV23-1 and TRBJ2-7, with D possibly TRBD2 on 6 matching bases. TRBV23-1 is an ORF, with its function uncertain. CDR3 length: 15 amino acids. V was pared by 4 bases and J by 1 base, with 14 bases between. In DNA, the CDR3 is TGCGCCAGCAGTCGGCGGCGGGACCGGTCCTACGAGCAGTACTTC. Amino acids: CASSRRRDRSYEQYF.

The chain has TRBV7-9 and TRBJ2-7, with TRBD2 identical over 7 bases. Germline CDR1 and CDR2: SEHNR and FQNEAQ (reference sequence). The CDR3 has 16 amino acids. The V segment lost 2 bases and the J segment 5 bases; nucleotides outside the gene matches: 12. In nucleotides, the CDR3 is TGTGCCAGCAGCTTAATGGCAGTAGCGGGTGAGGACGAGCAGTACTTC. It codes for CASSLMAVAGEDEQYF.

V and J are TRBV6-5 and TRBJ2-3; D remains unclear. The V gene lost 2 bases and the J gene lost 5 bases, with 11 bases spanning the gap. The CDR3 has 14 amino acids. Germline CDR1 MNHEY, CDR2 SVGAGI. CDR3 sequence reads: CASSYGQPEDTQYF. As DNA, the CDR3 is TGTGCCAGCAGTTACGGGCAGCCCGAAGATACGCAGTATTTT.

The gene calls are TRBV5-1 and TRBJ2-3; 7 bases are shared with TRBD2. CDR1 is SGHRS, CDR2 YFSETQ, per germline. The V gene end was trimmed by 4 bases and the J gene end by 0 bases; junction bases not matched to a gene: 17. The CDR3 extends over 19 amino acids. The CDR3 coding sequence is TGCGCCAGCAGCCCTCGTGCCAGCGGGGTCTCATCTAGCACAGATACGCAGTATTTT. It is translated as CASSPRASGVSSSTDTQYF.

A single count supports this clone. This chain connects TRBV11-2 to TRBJ2-3; possible D gene TRBD2, 7 bases. CDR3 length: 17 amino acids. Germline V gene data show CDR1 as SGHAT and CDR2 as FQNNGV. V was pared by 5 bases and J by 3 bases, with 21 bases between. CDR3 in amino acids: CASSLRGGAEITDTQYF. DNA of the CDR3: TGTGCCAGCAGCCTACGTGGGGGGGCTGAAATAACAGATACGCAGTATTTT.

The gene calls are TRBV29-1 and TRBJ2-5; D is possibly TRBD2 (6 bases). Near its end, the DNA agrees better with TRBJ2-7, so the J call may be wrong. The CDR3 is 13 amino acids. Per the germline V gene, CDR1 is SQVTM and CDR2 is ANQGSEA. The CDR3 bases are TGCAGCGTCGGACTACACAATTATTACGAGCAGTACTTC. This codes for CSVGLHNYYEQYF.

The genes are TRBV7-2 and TRBJ1-6, with no clear D. CDR3 length: 15 residues. V was cut by 2 bases and J by 8 bases, with 13 bases left in between. The V gene's germline CDR1 is SGHTA and CDR2 FQGNSA. CDR3 region: CASSLYRGSDSPLHF. DNA for the CDR3: TGTGCCAGCAGCTTATATCGGGGTAGTGATTCACCCCTCCACTTT.

The chain uses TRBV7-3 and TRBJ1-2; possible D gene TRBD1, 6 bases. Germline V gives CDR1 SGHTA, CDR2 FQGTGA. Trimming pared 4 bases from V and 14 bases from J, leaving 20 bases between. The CDR3 spans 13 residues. CDR3 loop: CASSSLSFDRLTF. The CDR3 region has the DNA TGTGCCAGCAGCTCCCTTTCCTTCGACAGGCTTACCTTC.

V is TRBV6-7 and J is TRBJ2-7, with 14 bases fitting TRBD2. TRBV6-7 is sorted into the ORF group, with uncertain function. This CDR3 is built from 14 residues. V was clipped by 6 bases and J by 4 bases; unmatched bases: 2. The CDR3 DNA follows: TGTGCCAGCAGGGGACTAGCGGGGGCTTACGAGCAGTACTTC. The encoded protein is CASRGLAGAYEQYF.

The chain joins TRBV14 to TRBJ2-7, with TRBD2 matching 13 bases. Germline-derived CDR1 and CDR2 are SGHDN and FVKESK. Trimming cost V 2 bases and J 3 bases; bases outside gene matches: 1. This CDR3 spans 15 amino acids. The CDR3 nucleotides read TGTGCCAGCAGCCAATGGACTAGCGGGAGCTACGAGCAGTACTTC. Its translation is CASSQWTSGSYEQYF.

This rearrangement joins TRBV9 to TRBJ2-1; 9 nucleotides match TRBD2. Germline V CDR1 and CDR2: SGDLS, YYNGEE. V was pared by 0 bases and J by 5 bases, with 12 bases of the junction left unmatched. CDR3 length: 18 amino acids. The CDR3 region is CASSVEPRGGGAHNEQFF. CDR3 in DNA: TGTGCCAGCAGCGTAGAACCTAGGGGCGGGGGGGCCCACAATGAGCAGTTCTTC.

The chain couples TRBV19 to TRBJ1-1; 7 bases fit TRBD1. The CDR3 length is 14 residues. Germline V lookup: CDR1 LNHDA, CDR2 SQIVND (reference sequence). V trimming: 9 bases; J trimming: 2 bases; junction bases outside the gene matches: 9. CDR3 amino acids: CASLRGTVNTEAFF. The DNA for the CDR3 is TGTGCCAGCCTTCGTGGGACAGTCAACACTGAAGCTTTCTTT.

The chain uses TRBV15 and TRBJ2-2; the D gene is possibly TRBD2 (6 bases). The CDR3 loop spans 19 amino acids. Germline CDR1 reads LNHNV; CDR2 reads YYDKDF (reference sequence). Between the trimmed V and J ends, which lost 4 bases and 0 bases, there was a span of 21 bases. The chain's CDR3 is CATSTRRAGLDSNTGELFF. The CDR3, as DNA: TGTGCCACCAGCACCCGCAGGGCGGGGTTGGACTCGAACACCGGGGAGCTGTTTTTT.

J is TRBJ1-5 and V is TRBV6-6; weak D call: TRBD1 (6 bases). This CDR3 is 14 amino acids long. The germline V gene has CDR1 MNHNY and CDR2 SVGAGI (reference sequence). V lost 1 base to trimming and J lost 3 bases, with 7 bases between them. The CDR3, as DNA: TGTGCCAGCAGTTACTTGGGGGCCAATCAGCCCCAGCATTTT. Translation gives CASSYLGANQPQHF.